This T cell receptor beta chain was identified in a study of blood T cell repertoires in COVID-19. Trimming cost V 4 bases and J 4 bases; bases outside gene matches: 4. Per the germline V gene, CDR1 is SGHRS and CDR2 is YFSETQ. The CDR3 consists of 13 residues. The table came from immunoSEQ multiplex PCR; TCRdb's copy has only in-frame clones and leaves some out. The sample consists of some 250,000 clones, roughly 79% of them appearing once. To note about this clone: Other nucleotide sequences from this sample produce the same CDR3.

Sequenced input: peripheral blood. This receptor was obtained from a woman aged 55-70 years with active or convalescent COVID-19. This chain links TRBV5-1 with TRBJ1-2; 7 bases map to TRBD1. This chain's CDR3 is CASSPRDSYGYTF. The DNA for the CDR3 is TGCGCCAGCAGCCCGCGGGACAGCTATGGCTACACCTTC. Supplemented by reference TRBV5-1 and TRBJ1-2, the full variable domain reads KAGVTQTPRYLIKTRGQQVTLSCSPISGHRSVSWYQQTPGQGLQFLFEYFSETQRNKGNFPGRFSGRQFSNSRSEMNVSTLELGDSALYLCASSPRDSYGYTFGSGTRLTVV.